The 26 T cell receptor beta chains in this list originate from one sample, sequenced in a study of molecular identifiers for immune sequencing clone quantification. TCRdb analysed the PCR reads with MiXCR anew, one entry per CDR3 protein. The sample holds about 40,000 distinct CDR3 sequences; approximately 24% are singletons and the top ten take around 0.97%. Input material: naive CD8+ T cells from blood, with Jurkat cell RNA spiked in. Subset defined: FACS-sorted CD8+CD4-CCR7+CD45RA+ naive T cells. These receptors were taken from a human donor in good health. Some libraries in this study had Jurkat cell RNA spiked in.

The chain has TRBV6-1 and TRBJ2-3; a weak D match, TRBD1 (6 bases). The V end was cut by 6 bases, the J end by 0 bases, with 13 bases between. Per germline, CDR1 MNHNS and CDR2 SASEGT. CDR3 size: 15 residues. The chain's CDR3 is CASRETGSSTDTQYF. The DNA for the CDR3 is TGTGCCAGCAGGGAAACAGGGTCTAGCACAGATACGCAGTATTTT.

Notes on this clonotype: Germline and junction disagree at one end, which may indicate a read error. V usage is TRBV4-3 and J usage is TRBJ1-4, with D unclear. Germline CDR1 is LGHNA and CDR2 is YSLEER. The CDR3 covers 15 residues. The CDR3 is CASSQGSPANEELVF. In nucleotides, the CDR3 is TGCGCCAGCAGCCAAGGGTCCCCAGCGAATGAAGAACTGGTTTTT.

About this clonotype: A much larger clone is a single base away; this may be a read error. It is unclear where the CDR3 begins or ends on the DNA, so no DNA is shown, and the CDR3 is as TCRdb lists it. The chain has TRBV5-6 and TRBJ2-4; TRBD1, the table's D call, lacks a check against the DNA. CDR1 is SGHDT, CDR2 YYEEEE, per germline. The CDR3 has 17 amino acids, counting both end residues. CDR3: CASSLEVGQGTKNILYF.

This clonotype came up many times. The J gene is TRBJ1-1, the V gene TRBV11-2, with D hard to call. V was pared by 1 base and J by 6 bases, with 9 bases between. From germline, CDR1 is SGHAT and CDR2 FQNNGV. This CDR3 spans 13 amino acids. The CDR3 sequence: CASSLVLGAEAFF. The CDR3, as DNA: TGTGCCAGCAGCTTAGTCTTGGGCGCTGAAGCTTTCTTT.

Ten or more counts support this clonotype. V is TRBV3-1 and J is TRBJ2-5; 10 bases fit TRBD2. Germline CDR1 reads LGHDT; CDR2 reads YNNKEL (reference sequence). Trimming removed 1 base from V and 2 bases from J; junction bases left unmatched: 7. This CDR3 has 17 residues. In DNA form, the CDR3 reads TGTGCCAGCAGCCAAGGGGGCCCTAGCGGGGGTCAAGAGACCCAGTACTTC. Amino acid sequence: CASSQGGPSGGQETQYF.

This clonotype has at least ten counts. The rearrangement joins TRBV4-3 to TRBJ2-7; D unclear. This CDR3 spans 18 amino acids. Trimming removed 1 base from V and 2 bases from J, with 21 bases in between. The V gene's germline CDR1 is LGHNA and CDR2 YSLEER. The CDR3 bases are TGCGCCAGCAGCCAAGCACCACAGTTTGGTTTCGGAACCTACGAGCAGTACTTC. This encodes CASSQAPQFGFGTYEQYF.

In this sample, this clonotype turned up a few times. The chain is built from TRBV12-3 or TRBV12-4 and TRBJ2-4, with 9 bases lining up with TRBD2. The CDR3 has 16 residues. Losses at the gene ends were 5 bases for V and 5 bases for J; bases not matched to a gene: 10. Here the CDR3 DNA reads TGTGCCAGCAGTGAGCGGGGGGCCCTCTTTGAAAACATTCAGTACTTC. Protein product: CASSERGALFENIQYF.

The rearrangement uses TRBV3-1 and TRBJ2-5, with TRBD1 matching over 7 bases. The CDR3 has 13 amino acids. Germline V CDR1 and CDR2: LGHDT, YNNKEL (reference sequence). V lost 4 bases to trimming and J lost 9 bases; unmatched junction nucleotides: 8. CDR3 protein: CASSPTGQEPQYF. CDR3 nucleotides: TGTGCCAGCAGCCCGACAGGGCAGGAGCCCCAGTACTTC.

This clonotype was picked up a small number of times. This chain connects TRBV28 to TRBJ2-3; the match to TRBD1 covers 7 bases. V gave up 6 bases and J gave up 1 base; unmatched junction bases: 4. CDR3 length: 14 residues. Germline lookup yields CDR1 MDHEN and CDR2 SYDVKM. CDR3 residues: CASSRDSGTDTQYF. CDR3 sequence (DNA): TGTGCCAGCAGCCGGGACAGCGGCACAGATACGCAGTATTTT.

The chain is built from TRBV3-1 and TRBJ2-7; TRBD1 or TRBD2 may be the D gene (5 bases each). The V and J ends lost 1 base and 4 bases respectively, with 14 bases between them. CDR3 size: 15 residues. Germline CDR1 is LGHDT and CDR2 is YNNKEL (reference sequence). As DNA, the CDR3 is TGTGCCAGCAGCCAAGCTACCGGGACCCGGTACGAGCAGTACTTC. It encodes CASSQATGTRYEQYF.

This clonotype has ten or more counts. The gene calls are TRBV6-1 and TRBJ2-4, with 7 positions matching TRBD1. The CDR3 is made up of 17 amino acids. Germline V gene data show CDR1 as MNHNS and CDR2 as SASEGT. V trimming: 1 base; J trimming: 2 bases; junction bases outside the gene matches: 8. For the CDR3, the DNA is TGTGCCAGCAGTGAAGAAGGGCAGGGGGTGACCAAAAACATTCAGTACTTC. Translated, it gives CASSEEGQGVTKNIQYF.

In this sample, this clonotype turned up a few times. A read error may account for a junction end that differs from germline. The chain carries TRBV3-1 and TRBJ2-5; 7 bases line up with TRBD2. This CDR3 region has 14 residues. Germline V gene sequence: CDR1 LGHDT, CDR2 YNNKEL (reference sequence). The CDR3 sequence: CASSRGEGPEPQYF. DNA of the CDR3: TGTGCCAGCAGCCGGGGGGAGGGCCCAGAGCCCCAGTACTTC.

This clonotype was seen only a few times. The V gene is TRBV27, the J gene TRBJ2-1; the D gene could be TRBD1 or TRBD2 (6 bases each). This CDR3 is 15 amino acids long. V was clipped by 4 bases and J by 10 bases, with 20 bases between them. The germline CDR1 and CDR2 sequences are MNHEY and SMNVEV (reference sequence). This CDR3 is CASSWGLPGAGEQFF. The DNA of the CDR3 is TGTGCCAGCAGTTGGGGACTCCCAGGGGCGGGAGAGCAGTTCTTC.

Only a few counts were recorded for this clonotype. This chain connects TRBV19 to TRBJ1-1; TRBD1 is a possible D gene (5 bases). Germline V gene lookup returns CDR1 LNHDA and CDR2 SQIVND (reference sequence). With 3 bases removed from V and 0 bases from J, the gap between germline ends came to 11 bases. The CDR3 sequence is 15 residues long. The CDR3 region is CASSIYTGVNTEAFF. CDR3 DNA sequence: TGTGCCAGTAGTATTTATACGGGGGTGAACACTGAAGCTTTCTTT.

Many counts were recorded for this clonotype. The CDR3 protein is CASTPGGTEAFF. Here the CDR3 DNA reads TGTGCCAGCACCCCCGGGGGCACTGAAGCTTTCTTT. The V call is TRBV9, the J call TRBJ1-1; the D gene is possibly TRBD1 (5 bases). V lost 6 bases and J lost 4, with 10 bases in between. Germline V gene data show CDR1 as SGDLS and CDR2 as YYNGEE. CDR3 length: 12 residues.

This clonotype was seen a few times. The chain uses TRBV5-1 and TRBJ2-7, with 10 bases that match TRBD2. Trimming cost V 4 bases and J 4 bases; bases outside gene matches: 8. The germline CDR1 and CDR2 sequences are SGHRS and YFSETQ. The CDR3 contains 15 residues. The CDR3 bases are TGCGCCAGCAGCCTCCTGAGCGGGGGGGAGTACGAGCAGTACTTC. Translated: CASSLLSGGEYEQYF.

A word on this clonotype: A much larger clone is a single base away; this may be a read error. This chain links TRBV27 with TRBJ2-7; D unclear. Germline lookup yields CDR1 MNHEY and CDR2 SMNVEV (reference sequence). The CDR3 has 11 amino acids. CDR3 sequence (DNA): TGTGTCAGCAGTACGGGTTACGAGCAGTACTTC. Its protein is CVSSTGYEQYF.

This clonotype was picked up a small number of times. The chain links TRBV20-1 to TRBJ2-7; D might be TRBD1 (5 bases). The CDR3 has 17 amino acids. V lost 3 bases and J lost 3, with 24 bases in between. The V gene's germline CDR1 is DFQATT and CDR2 SNEGSKA (reference sequence). The CDR3 region has the DNA TGCAGTGCTAGTGGGGCCTATTTGAGCGAACCCTTCTACGAGCAGTACTTC. It encodes CSASGAYLSEPFYEQYF.

This clonotype has at least ten counts. One junction end disagrees with the germline gene, perhaps due to a read error. The chain is built from TRBV5-3 and TRBJ2-5, with 7 bases identical to TRBD2. TRBV5-3 has ORF status, its function being uncertain. The CDR3 length is 14 residues. DNA for the CDR3: TGTGCCAGCTCTCTGGGGGGGTTCCAAGACACCCAGTACTTT. Translation gives CASSLGGFQDTQYF.

The chain couples TRBV19 to TRBJ1-2, with 10 bases fitting TRBD1. With V trimmed by 6 bases and J by 0 bases, 10 bases remained unmatched. The CDR3 extends over 17 amino acids. Germline CDR1 reads LNHDA; CDR2 reads SQIVND (reference sequence). The CDR3 here is CASSHPGQGLTNYGYTF. As DNA, the CDR3 is TGTGCCAGTAGCCATCCGGGACAGGGGCTCACTAACTATGGCTACACCTTC.

This clonotype was seen a few times. The V and J genes are TRBV4-2 and TRBJ2-1, with no clear D. Trimming shortened V by 2 bases and J by 7 bases, and 3 bases separated the two germline ends. Germline V gene data show CDR1 as LGHNA and CDR2 as YNFKEQ. The CDR3 spans 11 residues. CDR3 residues: CASSQSNEQFF. The CDR3 DNA reads as TGTGCCAGCAGCCAATCTAATGAGCAGTTCTTC.

This clonotype is categorized as medium-sized. The chain has TRBV20-1 and TRBJ1-6; no definite D call. Germline V lookup: CDR1 DFQATT, CDR2 SNEGSKA (reference sequence). The CDR3 sequence is 13 residues long. Deletions cut 1 base from V and 6 bases from J, with 7 bases between. CDR3 region: CSARVEGNSPLHF. CDR3 coding DNA: TGCAGTGCTAGAGTCGAGGGTAATTCACCCCTCCACTTT.

This clonotype was picked up many times. One junction end does not reproduce the germline sequence, and a read error may be involved. V usage is TRBV5-1 and J usage is TRBJ2-1; 8 bases line up with TRBD1. This CDR3 is 15 amino acids long. The germline V gene encodes CDR1 SGHRS and CDR2 YFSETQ. CDR3 bases: TGCGCCAGCAGTTTGGACAGGGACTTCTACAATGAGCAGTTCTTC. Translation gives CASSLDRDFYNEQFF.

This clonotype was counted many times. V usage is TRBV5-4 and J usage is TRBJ2-7, with D tentatively TRBD1 or TRBD2 (6 bases each). Per the germline V gene, CDR1 is SGHNT and CDR2 is YYREEE (reference sequence). V was clipped by 2 bases and J by 2 bases, with 11 bases between them. CDR3 length equals 14 residues. The CDR3 coding sequence is TGTGCCAGCAGCTTACGGGGGCGCGCCTACGAGCAGTACTTC. Protein: CASSLRGRAYEQYF.

For this clonotype: The junction departs from the called germline gene at one end, perhaps through a read error. The chain carries TRBV12-3 or TRBV12-4 and TRBJ2-5; D not resolved. This CDR3 region has 11 residues. The CDR3 is CANSFGETQYF. For the CDR3, the DNA is TGTGCCAACAGTTTTGGGGAGACCCAGTACTTC.

The rearrangement joins TRBV5-8 to TRBJ2-1; D is unclear. Germline CDR1 SGHTS, CDR2 YDEGEE. V lost 2 bases and J lost 5, with 8 bases in between. This CDR3 is built from 13 residues. CDR3 in amino acids: CASSFPQNNEQFF. The CDR3 coding sequence is TGTGCCAGCAGCTTTCCGCAGAACAATGAGCAGTTCTTC.